This record concerns one T cell receptor (beta chain) sequence. As yet, its antigen is unknown. This CDR3 is 16 amino acids long. CDR1 and CDR2 (germline): LNHDA, SQIVND (reference sequence). The V and J ends lost 4 bases and 6 bases, in that order; junction bases with no gene match: 13. Healthy bone marrow donors formed the donor group. The data are from a study of cytomegalovirus exposure and HLA in healthy donors. Overall study results and limits: Of the V segments, some could not be distinguished, including TRBV6-2 and TRBV6-3, and were excluded. Presence/absence comparisons presumed near-even sequencing depth among donors.

Amplification used 60 Vbeta primers and 13 Jbeta primers. The assay was immunoSEQ multiplex PCR, and TCRdb's table has in-frame clones only and misses some. The repertoire holds about 89,000 clones, with about 85% as singletons. The source of this sequence is a middle-aged man in good health and CMV-seropositive. The rearrangement joins TRBV19 to TRBJ2-3; 7 bases line up with TRBD2. The sequencing input was PBMCs. In DNA form, the CDR3 reads TGTGCCAGTAGTACCGGGACTACCCTTCGGTCCGATACGCAGTATTTT. The encoded protein is CASSTGTTLRSDTQYF.